Many counts were recorded for the clone carrying this T cell receptor beta chain. Antigen: not known. Tens of millions of PBMCs were counted before genomic DNA extraction. Sequencing was performed with immunoSEQ multiplex PCR; in TCRdb, only in-frame clones are kept and a portion is missing. The table includes 100,000 or so clones, around half detected once. This sample is drawn from a study of shared clonotypes between healthy human individuals. Study-level results: The genetic and exposure-history diversity represented was limited by few donors.

Trimming removed 4 bases from V and 2 bases from J; junction bases left unmatched: 5. The CDR3 contains 14 residues. Germline CDR1 is SGHRS and CDR2 is YFSETQ. The sequence came from a woman in her forties in good health. Some clones in this sample may be carry-over from other donors' samples. V and J are TRBV5-1 and TRBJ2-5; 7 bases align to TRBD1. Sequenced material: PBMCs. The CDR3 loop reads CASSPGQTQETQYF. CDR3 bases: TGCGCCAGCAGCCCGGGACAGACTCAAGAGACCCAGTACTTC.